A selection of T cell receptor beta chains follows, all from one sample in a study of regulatory T cells in long-lasting Graves disease. From the multiplex PCR reads, TCRdb called clonotypes with MiXCR, one entry per CDR3 protein. The top ten clones hold roughly three fifths of a sample with about 290,000 distinct CDR3 sequences, roughly a fifth of them seen once. This sample comprised peripheral blood mononuclear cells (PBMCs), obtained when the disease was refractory, from a patient treated with antithyroid drugs. These TCRs come from a female donor with Graves disease. Both conserved end residues are part of each CDR3. The D gene is left open where the match is weak. The size of a clone is reported for some rows only, either as once, few or many, or as a class for expanded clones.

j_call clone_size d_call v_call cdr3_nt cdr3_aa
TRBJ1-4 few TRBD1 TRBV3-1 TGTGCCAGCAGTTTGCAGGGGGCGGTTGAAAAACTGTTTTTT CASSLQGAVEKLFF
TRBJ2-7 many TRBD2 TRBV6-1 TGTGCCAGCAGGGGACTAGCCTTCTACGAGCAGTACTTC CASRGLAFYEQYF
TRBJ2-3 . TRBD2 TRBV4-2 TGTGCCAGCAGCCAGCTCCCACCGGGACTAGCGGGAAGCACAGATACGCAGTATTTT CASSQLPPGLAGSTDTQYF
TRBJ1-1 few . TRBV20-1 TGCAGTGCTAGGGTTCCGGTAACTGAAGCTTTCTTT CSARVPVTEAFF
TRBJ1-3 . . TRBV5-1 TGCGCCAGCAGCATGGGACGGGGCTCTGGAAACACCATATATTTT CASSMGRGSGNTIYF
TRBJ1-1 . TRBD1 TRBV20-1 TGCAGTGCTACTGGGGACAGCCTGAACACTGAAGCTTTCTTT CSATGDSLNTEAFF
TRBJ1-5 many . TRBV28 TGTGCCAGCAGCGGGGGGGATCAGCCCCAGCATTTT CASSGGDQPQHF
TRBJ1-2 . TRBD1 TRBV20-1 TGCAGTCTGGTTGGACAGGGGGCCAGCTACACCTTC CSLVGQGASYTF
TRBJ1-2 many . TRBV2 TGTGCCAGCAGTTGGGCCGATAACTATGGCTACACCTTC CASSWADNYGYTF
TRBJ2-3 few TRBD1 TRBV15 TGTGCCACCACGACAGGGAACACAGATACGCAGTATTTT CATTTGNTDTQYF
TRBJ1-1 . . TRBV7-9 TGTGCCAGCAGCTACCCGGCGGACACTGAAGCTTTCTTT CASSYPADTEAFF
TRBJ2-3 few . TRBV12-3/TRBV12-4 TGTGCCAGCAGTTCCCTTGGGACTGTCGGCACAGATACGCAGTATTTT CASSSLGTVGTDTQYF
TRBJ2-5 . TRBD2 TRBV4-3 TGCGCCAGCAGCCCGACTAGCGGGATCGGGGAGACCCAGTACTTC CASSPTSGIGETQYF
TRBJ2-2 . TRBD2 TRBV11-2 TGTGCCAGCAGCGCCCGTCTGGGCGGGAGGATAGGGAACACCGGGGAGCTGTTTTTT CASSARLGGRIGNTGELFF
TRBJ2-7 . . TRBV13 TGTGCCAGCAGCTTAGGAGCAGTTACCTACGAGCAGTACTTC CASSLGAVTYEQYF
TRBJ2-7 few . TRBV18 TGTGCCAGCTCCAACTCCGGAAGCTCCTACGAGCAGTACTTC CASSNSGSSYEQYF
TRBJ1-5 . . TRBV12-3/TRBV12-4 TGTGCCAGCAGTTTCTTGAGCCTTCATCAGCCCCAGCATTTT CASSFLSLHQPQHF
TRBJ2-7 many TRBD2 TRBV29-1 TGCAGCGTGCGGGAGCTCAACGAGCAGTACTTC CSVRELNEQYF
TRBJ1-5 few . TRBV7-8 TGTGCCAGCAGCTTAGAGGGGTACGGGCCCCAGCATTTT CASSLEGYGPQHF
TRBJ1-3 . . TRBV3-1 TGTGCCAGCAGCCAAGATGTCGGAGGCGACACCATATATTTT CASSQDVGGDTIYF
TRBJ1-1 few TRBD1 TRBV28 TGTGCCAGCAGTCTCCTGGACAGGGCTACTGAAGCTTTCTTT CASSLLDRATEAFF
TRBJ2-3 . TRBD2 TRBV27 TGTGCCAGCAGTCCACTGCCGGGACTAGCGGGAGCTGAAACGCAGTATTTT CASSPLPGLAGAETQYF
TRBJ1-1 many TRBD1 TRBV28 TGTGCCAGCAGTCCGTTTCCGGGACAGGGAAATTCTGAAGCTTTCTTT CASSPFPGQGNSEAFF
TRBJ1-3 . TRBD1 TRBV9 TGTGCCAGCAGCGTATTCTCTACAGGGGACTCTGGAAACACCATATATTTT CASSVFSTGDSGNTIYF
TRBJ2-1 few TRBD2 TRBV12-3/TRBV12-4 TGTGCCAGCAGCCTTCAAACAACTAGCGACTCCTACAATGAGCAGTTCTTC CASSLQTTSDSYNEQFF
TRBJ2-3 few . TRBV12-3/TRBV12-4 TGTGCCAGCAGTGGGGGGAGACTAGTTGATACGCAGTATTTT CASSGGRLVDTQYF
TRBJ2-7 many TRBD2 TRBV9 TGTGCCAGCAGCCCTAGCGGGAGTACGTACGAGCAGTACTTC CASSPSGSTYEQYF
TRBJ1-6 . . TRBV7-2 TGTGCCAGCAGCTTAGATGACCGTAGCTCCTATAATTCACCCCTCCACTTT CASSLDDRSSYNSPLHF
TRBJ2-5 once . TRBV6-5 TGTGCCAGCAGTTACCTGGGCCAGACCGAAGAGACCCAGTACTTC CASSYLGQTEETQYF
TRBJ2-4 many . TRBV28 TGTGCCAGCAGTTCACCCCGGGAAATAGCCAAAAACATTCAGTACTTC CASSSPREIAKNIQYF
TRBJ2-7 many TRBD2 TRBV7-2 TGTGCCAGCAGCTTACAAAGCGGGAGGCGACACGAGCAGTACTTC CASSLQSGRRHEQYF
TRBJ2-5 few TRBD2 TRBV20-1 TGCAGTGCTGGGAGACTAGCGGGAGAGACCCAGTACTTC CSAGRLAGETQYF
TRBJ2-5 . . TRBV14 TGTGCCAGCAGCGAAGACACCGGGACTCGGCTCGAGACCCAGTACTTC CASSEDTGTRLETQYF
TRBJ1-2 few . TRBV7-2 TGTGCCAGCAGCGGGAGGGGATTCTATGGCTACACCTTC CASSGRGFYGYTF
TRBJ1-1 many TRBD1 TRBV27 TGTGCCAGCAGTCCCGGGACAGCTATGAACACTGAAGCTTTCTTT CASSPGTAMNTEAFF
TRBJ2-4 . TRBD2 TRBV28 TGTGCCAGCGGTTTGGCTAGCGGGATGGAACTAGCCAAAAACATTCAGTACTTC CASGLASGMELAKNIQYF
TRBJ1-5 . . TRBV10-3 TGTGCCAGCAGGGGAGCAGGTAGCAATCAGCCCCAGCATTTT CASRGAGSNQPQHF
TRBJ2-6 many . TRBV11-2 TGTGCCAGCAGCTTAGGGGGCGGTGGGGCCAACGTCCTGACTTTC CASSLGGGGANVLTF
TRBJ2-7 . . TRBV28 TGTGCCAGCGGTTGGAAACCGAGTAGCGGCCAAGGCTCCTACGAGCAGTACTTC CASGWKPSSGQGSYEQYF
TRBJ1-1 many TRBD1 TRBV11-2 TGTGCCAGCAGCTTAGATCGGACAGGGGCTTTGACTGAAGCTTTCTTT CASSLDRTGALTEAFF
TRBJ2-7 few . TRBV6-1 TGTGCCAGCAGTCGCAGGGAGGAAGACTACGAGCAGTACTTC CASSRREEDYEQYF
TRBJ1-4 many . TRBV7-6 TGTGCCAGCAGCTTAGGGAGCGCAGCACTTAATGAAAAACTGTTTTTT CASSLGSAALNEKLFF
TRBJ2-3 . . TRBV7-2 TGTGCCAGCGGCACGTATGGAAGCACAGATACGCAGTATTTT CASGTYGSTDTQYF
TRBJ2-5 . . TRBV7-9 TGTGCCAGCAGATTGCTGGGACTCACCGAGACCCAGTACTTC CASRLLGLTETQYF
TRBJ2-4 . . TRBV28 TGTGCCAGCGGTCCCGCCTTCTTTAGCAAAAACATTCAGTACTTC CASGPAFFSKNIQYF
TRBJ1-5 few . TRBV6-1 TGTGCCAGCAGTCGGGGTATTAGGGGTAGCAATCAGCCCCAGCATTTT CASSRGIRGSNQPQHF
TRBJ2-7 many TRBD2 TRBV6-4 TGTGCCAGCAGTCCAGGGAGGGACCGCGATCGGGAGCAGTACTTC CASSPGRDRDREQYF
TRBJ2-1 . TRBD2 TRBV11-1 TGTGCCAGCAGCATACTAGCGTATAGCTCCTACAATGAGCAGTTCTTC CASSILAYSSYNEQFF
TRBJ1-6 few . TRBV15 TGTGCCACCAGCAGCCGGACAGCCGATAATTCACCCCTCCACTTT CATSSRTADNSPLHF
TRBJ1-6 . . TRBV3-1 TGTGCCAGCAGCCAAGTGTGGCAGAGAGATTCACCCCTCCACTTT CASSQVWQRDSPLHF
TRBJ2-6 . . TRBV15 TGTGCCACCAGCAGAGATTTGGCGGGTTACTCTGGGGCCAACGTCCTGACTTTC CATSRDLAGYSGANVLTF
TRBJ2-1 few . TRBV7-2 TGTGCCAGCAGCTTAGCCGAGTCCAATGAGCAGTTCTTC CASSLAESNEQFF
TRBJ1-6 . . TRBV7-2 TGTGCCAGCAGCTTAGGGGGGGTCGGTTCACCCCTCCACTTT CASSLGGVGSPLHF
TRBJ2-5 many . TRBV5-6 TGTGCCAGCAGCTTATCGTCTGTCCCGGACGGGGGAGAGACCCAGTACTTC CASSLSSVPDGGETQYF
TRBJ1-2 . . TRBV14 TGTGCCAGCAGCCCCTTAGGGGGGCTCGATGGTGGCTACACCTTC CASSPLGGLDGGYTF